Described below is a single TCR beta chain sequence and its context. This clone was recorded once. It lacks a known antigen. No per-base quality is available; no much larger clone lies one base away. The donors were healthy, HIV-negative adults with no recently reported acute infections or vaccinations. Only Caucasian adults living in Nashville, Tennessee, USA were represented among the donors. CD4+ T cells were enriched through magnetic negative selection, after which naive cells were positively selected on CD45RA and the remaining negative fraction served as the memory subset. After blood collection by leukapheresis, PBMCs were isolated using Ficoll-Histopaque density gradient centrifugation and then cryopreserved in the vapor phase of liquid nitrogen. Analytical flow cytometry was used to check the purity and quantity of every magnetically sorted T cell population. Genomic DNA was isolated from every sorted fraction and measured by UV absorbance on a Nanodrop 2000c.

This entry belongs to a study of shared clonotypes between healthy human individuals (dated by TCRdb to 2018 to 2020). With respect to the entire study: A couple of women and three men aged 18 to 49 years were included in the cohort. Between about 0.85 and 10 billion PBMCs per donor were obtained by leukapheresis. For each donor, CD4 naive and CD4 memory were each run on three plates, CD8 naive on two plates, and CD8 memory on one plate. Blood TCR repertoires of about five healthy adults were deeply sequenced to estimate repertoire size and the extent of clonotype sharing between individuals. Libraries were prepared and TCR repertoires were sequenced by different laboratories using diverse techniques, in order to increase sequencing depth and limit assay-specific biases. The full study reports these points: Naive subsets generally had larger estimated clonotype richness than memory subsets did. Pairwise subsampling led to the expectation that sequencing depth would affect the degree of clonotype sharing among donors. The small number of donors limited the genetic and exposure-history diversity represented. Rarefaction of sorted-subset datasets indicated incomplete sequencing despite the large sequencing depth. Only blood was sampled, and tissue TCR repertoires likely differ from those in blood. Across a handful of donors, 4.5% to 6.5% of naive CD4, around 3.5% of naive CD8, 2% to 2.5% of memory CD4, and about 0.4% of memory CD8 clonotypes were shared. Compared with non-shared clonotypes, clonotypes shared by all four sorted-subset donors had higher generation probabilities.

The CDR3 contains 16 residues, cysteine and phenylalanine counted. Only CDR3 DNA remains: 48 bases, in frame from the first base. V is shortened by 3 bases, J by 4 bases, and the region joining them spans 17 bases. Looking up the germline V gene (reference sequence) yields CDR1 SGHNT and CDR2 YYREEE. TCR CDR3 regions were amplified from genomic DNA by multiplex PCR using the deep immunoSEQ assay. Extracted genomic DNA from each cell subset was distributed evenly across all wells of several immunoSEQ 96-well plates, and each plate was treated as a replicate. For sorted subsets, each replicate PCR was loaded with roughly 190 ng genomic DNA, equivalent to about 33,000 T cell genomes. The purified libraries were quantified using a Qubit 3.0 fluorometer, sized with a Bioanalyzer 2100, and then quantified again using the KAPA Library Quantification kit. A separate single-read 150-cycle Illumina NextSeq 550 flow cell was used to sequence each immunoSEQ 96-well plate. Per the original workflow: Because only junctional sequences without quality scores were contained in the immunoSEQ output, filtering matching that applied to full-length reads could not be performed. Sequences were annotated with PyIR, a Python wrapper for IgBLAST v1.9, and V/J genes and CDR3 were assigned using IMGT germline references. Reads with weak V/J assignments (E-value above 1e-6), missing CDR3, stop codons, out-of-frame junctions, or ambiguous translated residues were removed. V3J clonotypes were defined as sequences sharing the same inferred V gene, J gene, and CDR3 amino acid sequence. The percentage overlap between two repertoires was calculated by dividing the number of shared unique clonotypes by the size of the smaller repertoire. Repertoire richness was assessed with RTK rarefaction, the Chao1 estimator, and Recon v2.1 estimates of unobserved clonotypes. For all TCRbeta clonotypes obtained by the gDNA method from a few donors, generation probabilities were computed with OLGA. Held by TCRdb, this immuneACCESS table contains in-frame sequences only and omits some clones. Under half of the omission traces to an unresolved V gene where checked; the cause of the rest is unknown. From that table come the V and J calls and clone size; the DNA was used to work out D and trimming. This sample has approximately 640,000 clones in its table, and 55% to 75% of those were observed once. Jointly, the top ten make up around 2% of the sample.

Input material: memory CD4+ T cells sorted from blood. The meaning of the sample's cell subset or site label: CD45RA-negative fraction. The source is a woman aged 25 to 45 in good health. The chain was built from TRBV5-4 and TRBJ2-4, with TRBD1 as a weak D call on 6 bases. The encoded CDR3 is CASSSDAGGPKNIQYF. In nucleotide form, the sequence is TGTGCCAGCAGCTCGGACGCTGGGGGCCCAAAAAACATTCAGTACTTC.